This T cell receptor beta chain was recovered during a study of blood T cells in healthy people across ages (dated by TCRdb to the mid-2010s). Study-wide context: Template switching captured roughly one uniquely barcoded TCR beta cDNA molecule per two T cells in model experiments. For two donors (one aged 18 to 30 and one aged 80 or older), the study analyzed two additional independent replicas of 1 million unique cDNA reads from the same blood draw. To avoid experimental bias, donors of different ages were spread randomly across the sequencing lanes. To track age-related changes in TCR beta repertoire diversity, the study relied on deep sequencing normalized with unique cDNA molecular identifiers. Donors were grouped into four age groups: young (average roughly 16 years), middle-aged (less than 40), aged (around 60) and long-lived (approximately 81). Overall results and qualifications from the work: The CMV infection status of donors was not known, potentially confounding age-related changes in expanded clonotypes. Estimates of total diversity based on one million sequenced T cells were regarded as lower bounds and as underestimates. The long-lived group showed more naive CD4+ T cells, fewer expanded clones and increased TCR diversity than the aged group, suggesting age selection. Observed TCR beta diversity per million T cells fell roughly linearly with age, and a significant reduction was already apparent by age about 36. There was a strong correlation between observed TCR beta diversity and the percentage of naive T cells measured by flow cytometry. Bulk unsorted PBMC profiling prevented conclusive comparison of naive and antigen-experienced compartments.

Donors were around 37 systemically healthy Caucasian individuals from Russia aged roughly 6 to 90 years. Approximately 9 milliliters of peripheral blood were collected from each donor into EDTA-treated Vacutainer tubes. PBMCs were isolated by Ficoll-Paque density-gradient centrifugation, with at least 7 million obtained per sample. Trizol reagent was used to extract total RNA from the PBMCs, yielding at least 6 micrograms per sample. For every donor, flow cytometry on a PBMC aliquot measured the percentage of naive CD45RAhigh/CD27high T cells. The CDR3 runs 15 amino acids, cysteine and phenylalanine included. CDR3 DNA is the only sequence kept; it has 45 bases, read in frame from the first base. The germline V gene encodes CDR1 KGHSH and CDR2 LQKENI. V is cut back by 2 bases and J by 7 bases, with 8 bases in the junction unmatched. Library prep was done by 5' RACE. Sequencing was performed on an Illumina HiSeq 2500. A second 7 to 11 cycle PCR used a sample-barcoded 5' primer and a J-beta primer mix. A template-switch 5' adaptor carrying 12 random nucleotides introduced a unique molecular identifier onto each TCR beta cDNA molecule. Each sample yielded at least 2.5 million CDR3-containing paired-end reads. The Mint cDNA synthesis kit, primed by a TRBC-specific oligonucleotide, was used to synthesize first-strand cDNA from all RNA. All cDNA was treated with uracil-DNA glycosylase and then went through a first 18-cycle PCR with the universal primers M1SS and BC2_uni_R. Per the source publication's procedure: Each sample was normalized by randomly selecting 1 million high-quality reads, each carrying a distinct molecular identifier. Instead of being binned into consensus sequences, reads with shared molecular identifiers were discarded. MiTCR, with a Q25 quality threshold and the strictest error-elimination algorithm, was used for CDR3 identification, clonotype clustering and error correction. Lower-bound total TCR beta diversity was estimated with a nonparametric unseen species model using Euler transformation. Starting from the raw public reads, TCRdb applied fastp trimming at Q25, assembled clones with MiXCR and retained in-frame beta chains. Entries that share a CDR3 protein sequence are merged under the most common genes and DNA. The V and J calls reflect TCRdb's pipeline rather than the authors' work. Across this sample there are about 970,000 distinct CDR3 sequences, with 45% to 60% seen only once. The ten largest account for about a fifth of the sample.

This clonotype has just a few counts. Its antigen is not yet known. One base away there is no much larger clone; base qualities are not given. The specimen was blood. The chain uses TRBV18 and TRBJ2-7, with 10 bases aligning to TRBD2. The sequence was collected from an older woman in good health. The CDR3 here reads CASSPGSGRVNEQYF. In nucleotides, the sequence is TGTGCCAGCTCACCAGGAAGCGGGAGGGTCAATGAGCAGTACTTC.